Shown below are 10 T cell receptor beta chains from a single sample sequenced in a study of T-cell reconstitution after alpha-beta-depleted transplantation in children. Preparation of the TCRbeta library used unique molecular identifiers. TCRdb used MiXCR to reprocess the PCR reads, holding one entry per CDR3 protein. Here the sample spans hundreds of thousands of distinct CDR3 sequences, roughly 17% being singletons. The specimen comprised PBMCs, mostly from graft donor cells, sampled 360 days after TCRalphabeta/CD19-depleted stem cell transplant. These TCRs come from a boy in the first two years of life who had a stem cell transplant for Wiskott-Aldrich syndrome, so the T cells may come from the graft donor.

This clonotype has more than one count but fewer than ten. The genes are TRBV29-1 and TRBJ2-6, with 7 bases that match TRBD2. The length of the CDR3 is 14 residues. CDR1 is SQVTM and CDR2 is ANQGSEA in the germline V gene. V lost 7 bases to trimming and J lost 3 bases; unmatched junction nucleotides: 6. The DNA for the CDR3 is TGCAGCGGGCCTAGCGGCGGTGGGGCCAACGTCCTGACTTTC. Translated, it gives CSGPSGGGANVLTF.

This clonotype was counted ten times or more. The J gene is TRBJ2-1, the V gene TRBV12-3 or TRBV12-4; 9 positions agree with TRBD1. Unmatched junction bases numbered 10, after V lost 5 bases and J lost 5 bases. The CDR3 is made up of 16 amino acids. The CDR3 region is CASSPRDREGHNEQFF. The CDR3 DNA sequence: TGTGCCAGCAGTCCCCGGGACAGGGAAGGGCACAATGAGCAGTTCTTC.

This clonotype was seen many times. The rearrangement joins TRBV7-9 to TRBJ2-7; 10 positions match TRBD1. The junction had 8 bases not matched to a gene; V was cut back by 3 bases and J by 3 bases. The CDR3 spans 16 residues. Germline-derived CDR1 and CDR2 are SEHNR and FQNEAQ (reference sequence). The CDR3 region is CASSFSHGTGVYEQYF. The CDR3 DNA follows: TGTGCCAGCAGCTTTTCCCACGGGACAGGGGTCTACGAGCAGTACTTC.

V is TRBV10-3 and J is TRBJ2-1; D might be TRBD2 (5 bases). Trimming left V 6 bases short and J 3 bases short, with 24 bases between. This CDR3 comprises 18 residues. Germline CDR1 is ENHRY and CDR2 is SYGVKD. CDR3 DNA: TGTGCCATCAGAAACGGCCGCCGGGGTGGGGATCACTACAATGAGCAGTTCTTC. Residues: CAIRNGRRGGDHYNEQFF.

This clonotype was seen a handful of times. The chain joins TRBV5-1 to TRBJ2-3; D possibly corresponds to TRBD2 (7 bases). CDR3 length: 17 residues. In germline, CDR1 is SGHRS, CDR2 YFSETQ. Trimming left V 5 bases short and J 6 bases short, with 25 bases between. CDR3 sequence reads: CASSKVGGPRVPDTQYF. Here the CDR3 DNA reads TGCGCCAGCAGTAAGGTGGGGGGGCCTCGAGTTCCCGATACGCAGTATTTT.

This clonotype was found a few times. The chain couples TRBV5-1 to TRBJ2-2; 7 positions match TRBD2. V dropped 3 bases and J dropped 5; count of bases not matched to a gene: 19. Germline loops: CDR1 SGHRS, CDR2 YFSETQ. The CDR3 consists of 19 residues. The CDR3 nucleotides are TGCGCCAGCAGCTCGGCACTAATGCGGGAGTTTCCCGATACCGGGGAGCTGTTTTTT. Residues: CASSSALMREFPDTGELFF.

This clonotype was seen more than once but under ten times. The chain carries TRBV20-1 and TRBJ2-7; 10 bases match TRBD1. V lost 4 bases, J lost 3 bases, and 9 bases stayed unmatched. Germline V CDR1 and CDR2: DFQATT, SNEGSKA (reference sequence). The CDR3 is 15 amino acids. The CDR3 DNA follows: TGCAGTGCTACCCAAGGGGACAGGGGATACTACGAGCAGTACTTC. This codes for CSATQGDRGYYEQYF.

V and J are TRBV14 and TRBJ2-5; a weak D match, TRBD2 (5 bases). The CDR3 covers 15 residues. V was cut by 4 bases and J by 6 bases, with 18 bases left in between. Looked up from germline, CDR1 is SGHDN and CDR2 is FVKESK. CDR3 DNA: TGTGCCAGCAGCCCCGAAGAGGGCCCCGGGCAGACCCAGTACTTC. Translated, it gives CASSPEEGPGQTQYF.

The CDR3 spells CASSLDSAWGSPLHF. CDR3 sequence (DNA): TGCGCCAGCAGCTTGGATTCGGCTTGGGGTTCACCCCTCCACTTT. The chain joins TRBV5-1 to TRBJ1-6; D gene unclear. V lost 0 bases, J lost 9 bases, and 13 bases lay in between. The germline CDR1 and CDR2 sequences are SGHRS and YFSETQ. This CDR3 region has 15 residues.

This chain links TRBV10-3 with TRBJ2-7; no clear D gene. V was trimmed by 6 bases and J by 2 bases, leaving 11 bases between them. Germline CDR1 is ENHRY and CDR2 is SYGVKD. The CDR3 has 13 residues. CDR3 nucleotide sequence: TGTGCCATCAGCTCATCGTTTACCTACGAGCAGTACTTC. Its protein product is CAISSSFTYEQYF.